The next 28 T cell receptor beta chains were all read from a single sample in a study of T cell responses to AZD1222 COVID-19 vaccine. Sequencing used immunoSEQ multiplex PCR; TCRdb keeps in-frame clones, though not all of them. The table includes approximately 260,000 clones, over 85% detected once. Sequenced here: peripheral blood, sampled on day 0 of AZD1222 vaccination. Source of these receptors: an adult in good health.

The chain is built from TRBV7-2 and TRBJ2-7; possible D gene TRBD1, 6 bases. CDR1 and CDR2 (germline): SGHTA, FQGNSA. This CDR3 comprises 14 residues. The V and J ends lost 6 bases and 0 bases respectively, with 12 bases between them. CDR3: CASSLDSFSYEQYF. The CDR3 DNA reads TGTGCCAGCAGTTTGGACAGCTTCTCCTACGAGCAGTACTTC.

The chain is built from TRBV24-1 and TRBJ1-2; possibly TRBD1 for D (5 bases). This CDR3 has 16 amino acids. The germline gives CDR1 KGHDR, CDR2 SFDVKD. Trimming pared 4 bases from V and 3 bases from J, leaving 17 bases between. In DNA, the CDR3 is TGTGCCACCAGTGAACCCGGGACGGAGCCTTACTATGGCTACACCTTC. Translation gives CATSEPGTEPYYGYTF.

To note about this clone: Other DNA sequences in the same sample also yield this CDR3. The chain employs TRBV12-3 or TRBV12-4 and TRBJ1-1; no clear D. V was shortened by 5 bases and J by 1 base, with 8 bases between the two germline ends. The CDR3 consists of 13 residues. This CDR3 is CASSPQQNTEAFF. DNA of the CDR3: TGTGCCAGCAGTCCCCAGCAGAACACTGAAGCTTTCTTT.

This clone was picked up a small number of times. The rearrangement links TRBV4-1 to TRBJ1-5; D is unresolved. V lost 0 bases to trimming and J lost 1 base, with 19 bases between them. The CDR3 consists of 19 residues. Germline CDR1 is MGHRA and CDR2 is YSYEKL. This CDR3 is CASSQEGLLGSRSNQPQHF. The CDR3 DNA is TGCGCCAGCAGCCAAGAAGGCCTCCTCGGGAGTAGAAGCAATCAGCCCCAGCATTTT.

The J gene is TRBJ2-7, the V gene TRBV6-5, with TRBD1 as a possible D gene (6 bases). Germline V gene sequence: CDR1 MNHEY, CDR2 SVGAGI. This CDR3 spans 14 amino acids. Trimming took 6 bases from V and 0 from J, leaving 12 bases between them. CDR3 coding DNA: TGTGCCAGCAGCCTCGACAGGAACTCCTACGAGCAGTACTTC. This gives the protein CASSLDRNSYEQYF.

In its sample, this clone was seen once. The CDR3 loop reads CASSQGGGKPGGYSPLHF. CDR3 sequence (DNA): TGTGCCAGCAGCCAGGGGGGCGGCAAACCCGGAGGATATTCACCCCTCCACTTT. The chain is built from TRBV14 and TRBJ1-6; weak D call: TRBD1 (6 bases). Germline loops: CDR1 SGHDN, CDR2 FVKESK. This CDR3 has 18 residues. V was trimmed by 3 bases and J by 8 bases, leaving 23 bases between them.

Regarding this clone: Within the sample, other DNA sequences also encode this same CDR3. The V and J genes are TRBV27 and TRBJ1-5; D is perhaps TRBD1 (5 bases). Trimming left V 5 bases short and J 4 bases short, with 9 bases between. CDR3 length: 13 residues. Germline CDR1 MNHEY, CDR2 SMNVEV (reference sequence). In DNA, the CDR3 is TGTGCCAGCAGTCGGGAGGGGAATCAGCCCCAGCATTTT. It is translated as CASSREGNQPQHF.

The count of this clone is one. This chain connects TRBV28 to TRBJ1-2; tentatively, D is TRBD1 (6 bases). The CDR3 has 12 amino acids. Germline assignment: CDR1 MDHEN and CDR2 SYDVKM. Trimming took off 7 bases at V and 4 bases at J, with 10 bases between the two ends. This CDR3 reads CASTDRFYGYTF. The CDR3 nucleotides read TGTGCCAGCACCGACAGGTTCTATGGCTACACCTTC.

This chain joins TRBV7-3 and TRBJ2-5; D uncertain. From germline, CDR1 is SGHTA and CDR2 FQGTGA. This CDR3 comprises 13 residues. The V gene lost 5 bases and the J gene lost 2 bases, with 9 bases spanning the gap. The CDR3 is CASSQRAQETQYF. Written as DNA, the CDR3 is TGTGCCAGCAGCCAAAGGGCACAAGAGACCCAGTACTTC. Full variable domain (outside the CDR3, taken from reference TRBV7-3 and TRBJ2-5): GAGVSQTPSNKVTEKGKYVELRCDPISGHTALYWYRQSLGQGPEFLIYFQGTGAADDSGLPNDRFFAVRPEGSVSTLKIQRTERGDSAVYLCASSQRAQETQYFGPGTRLLVL.

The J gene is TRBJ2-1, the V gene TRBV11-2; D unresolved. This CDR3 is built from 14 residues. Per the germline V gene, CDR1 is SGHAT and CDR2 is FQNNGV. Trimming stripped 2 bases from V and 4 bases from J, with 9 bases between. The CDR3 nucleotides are TGTGCCAGCAGCTTAAACGGTTTTTACAATGAGCAGTTCTTC. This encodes CASSLNGFYNEQFF.

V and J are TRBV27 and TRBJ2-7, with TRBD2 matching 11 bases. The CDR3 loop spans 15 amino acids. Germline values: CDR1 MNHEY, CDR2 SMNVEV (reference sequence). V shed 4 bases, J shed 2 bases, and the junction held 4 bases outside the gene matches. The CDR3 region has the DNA TGTGCCAGCAGTTCGGGACTAGCGGACACCTACGAGCAGTACTTC. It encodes CASSSGLADTYEQYF.

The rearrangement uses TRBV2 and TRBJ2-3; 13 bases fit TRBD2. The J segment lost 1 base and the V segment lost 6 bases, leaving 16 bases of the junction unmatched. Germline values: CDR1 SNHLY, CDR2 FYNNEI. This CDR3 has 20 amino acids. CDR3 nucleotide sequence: TGTGCCAGCAGAGCCCCGGGACAGGGCGGACTAGCGGGGGGCACAGATACGCAGTATTTT. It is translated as CASRAPGQGGLAGGTDTQYF.

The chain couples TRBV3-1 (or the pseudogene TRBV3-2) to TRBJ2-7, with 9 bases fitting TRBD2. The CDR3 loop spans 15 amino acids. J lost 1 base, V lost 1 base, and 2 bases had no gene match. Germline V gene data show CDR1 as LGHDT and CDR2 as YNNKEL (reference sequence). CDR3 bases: TGTGCCAGCAGCCAAGTAGCGGGGGATTCCTACGAGCAGTACTTC. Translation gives CASSQVAGDSYEQYF.

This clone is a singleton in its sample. The CDR3 DNA reads TGTGCCAGCAGCCCCCGGGGACAGCCCTCCTATAATTCACCCCTCCACTTT. The encoded protein is CASSPRGQPSYNSPLHF. J is TRBJ1-6 and V is TRBV9; TRBD1 aligns across 7 bases. The germline gives CDR1 SGDLS, CDR2 YYNGEE. CDR3 length: 17 amino acids. J lost 0 bases, V lost 4 bases, and 7 bases had no gene match.

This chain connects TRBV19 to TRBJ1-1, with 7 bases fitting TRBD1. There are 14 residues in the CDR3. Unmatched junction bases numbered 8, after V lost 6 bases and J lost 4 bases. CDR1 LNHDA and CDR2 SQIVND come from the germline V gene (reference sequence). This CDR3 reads CASSAGGVGTEAFF. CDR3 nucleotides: TGTGCCAGTAGCGCAGGGGGGGTTGGCACTGAAGCTTTCTTT.

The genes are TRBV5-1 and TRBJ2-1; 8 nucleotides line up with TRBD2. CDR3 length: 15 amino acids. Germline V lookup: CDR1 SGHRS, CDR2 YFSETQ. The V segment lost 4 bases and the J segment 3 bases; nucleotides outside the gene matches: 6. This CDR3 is CASSLIAGNYNEQFF. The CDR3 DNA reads TGCGCCAGCAGCCTTATAGCGGGAAACTACAATGAGCAGTTCTTC.

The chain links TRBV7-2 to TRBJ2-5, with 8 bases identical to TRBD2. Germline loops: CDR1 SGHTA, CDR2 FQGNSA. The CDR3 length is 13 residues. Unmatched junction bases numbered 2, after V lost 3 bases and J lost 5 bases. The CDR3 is CASSFGGRETQYF. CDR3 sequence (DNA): TGTGCCAGCAGCTTTGGCGGGAGGGAGACCCAGTACTTC.

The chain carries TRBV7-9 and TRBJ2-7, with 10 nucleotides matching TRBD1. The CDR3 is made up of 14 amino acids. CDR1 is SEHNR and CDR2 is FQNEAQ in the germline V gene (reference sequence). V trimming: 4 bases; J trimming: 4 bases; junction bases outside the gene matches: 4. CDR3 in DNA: TGTGCCAGCAGCTCGACAGGGGGCATGTACGAGCAGTACTTC. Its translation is CASSSTGGMYEQYF.

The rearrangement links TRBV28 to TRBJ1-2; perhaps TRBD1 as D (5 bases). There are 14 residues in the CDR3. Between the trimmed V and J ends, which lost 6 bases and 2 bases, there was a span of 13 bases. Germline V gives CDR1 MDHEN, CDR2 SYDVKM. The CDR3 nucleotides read TGTGCCAGCAGCTGGGGACCCCCGAACTATGGCTACACCTTC. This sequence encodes CASSWGPPNYGYTF.

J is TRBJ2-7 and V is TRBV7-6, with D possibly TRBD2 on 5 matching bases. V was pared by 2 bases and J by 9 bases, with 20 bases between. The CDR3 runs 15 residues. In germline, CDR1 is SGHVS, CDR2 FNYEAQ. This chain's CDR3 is CASSLPRLAGSVQYF. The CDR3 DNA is TGTGCCAGCAGCTTACCGCGTCTAGCAGGCAGCGTGCAGTACTTC. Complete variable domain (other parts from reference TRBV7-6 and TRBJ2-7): GAGVSQSPRYKVTKRGQDVALRCDPISGHVSLYWYRQALGQGPEFLTYFNYEAQQDKSGLPNDRFSAERPEGSISTLTIQRTEQRDSAMYRCASSLPRLAGSVQYFGPGTRLTVT.

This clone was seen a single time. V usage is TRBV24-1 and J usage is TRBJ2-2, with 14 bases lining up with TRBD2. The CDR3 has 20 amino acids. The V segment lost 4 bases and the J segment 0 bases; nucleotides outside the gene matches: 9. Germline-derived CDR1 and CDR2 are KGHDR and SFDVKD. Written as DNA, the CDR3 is TGTGCCACCAGTGACCTCCGGACTAGCGGGAGGCCTTCGAACACCGGGGAGCTGTTTTTT. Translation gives CATSDLRTSGRPSNTGELFF.

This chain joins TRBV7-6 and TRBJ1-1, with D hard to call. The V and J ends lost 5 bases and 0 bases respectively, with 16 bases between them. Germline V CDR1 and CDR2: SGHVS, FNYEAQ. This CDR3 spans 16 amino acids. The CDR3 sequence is CASSPQVNEMNTEAFF. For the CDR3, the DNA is TGTGCCAGCAGCCCTCAAGTCAACGAAATGAACACTGAAGCTTTCTTT.

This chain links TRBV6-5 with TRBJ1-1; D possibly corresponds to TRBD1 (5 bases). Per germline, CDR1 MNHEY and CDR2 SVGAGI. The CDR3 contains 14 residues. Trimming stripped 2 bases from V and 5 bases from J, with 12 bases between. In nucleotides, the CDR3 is TGTGCCAGCAGTTACGAGATGAGGGGAACTGAAGCTTTCTTT. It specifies CASSYEMRGTEAFF.

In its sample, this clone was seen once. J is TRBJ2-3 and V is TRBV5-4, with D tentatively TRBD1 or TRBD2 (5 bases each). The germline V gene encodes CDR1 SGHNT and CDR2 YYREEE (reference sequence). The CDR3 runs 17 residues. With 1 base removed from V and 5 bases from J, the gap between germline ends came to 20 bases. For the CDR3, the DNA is TGTGCCAGCAGCTTGCGGGGCATAAGAGGTTCGGGAGATACGCAGTATTTT. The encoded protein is CASSLRGIRGSGDTQYF. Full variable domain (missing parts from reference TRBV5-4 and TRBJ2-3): ETGVTQSPTHLIKTRGQQVTLRCSSQSGHNTVSWYQQALGQGPQFIFQYYREEENGRGNFPPRFSGLQFPNYSSELNVNALELDDSALYLCASSLRGIRGSGDTQYFGPGTRLTVL.

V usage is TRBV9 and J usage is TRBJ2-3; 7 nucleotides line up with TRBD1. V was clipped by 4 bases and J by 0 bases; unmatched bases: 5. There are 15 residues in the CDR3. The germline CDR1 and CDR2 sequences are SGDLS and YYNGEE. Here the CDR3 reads CASSTGTASTDTQYF. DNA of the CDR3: TGTGCCAGCAGCACCGGGACAGCTAGCACAGATACGCAGTATTTT.

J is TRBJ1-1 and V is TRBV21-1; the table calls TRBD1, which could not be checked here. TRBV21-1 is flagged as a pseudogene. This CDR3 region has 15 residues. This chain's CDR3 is CASTTPTGSEHEAFF. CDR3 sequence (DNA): TGTGCCAGCACTACCCCGACAGGCTCAGAACATGAAGCTTTCTTT.

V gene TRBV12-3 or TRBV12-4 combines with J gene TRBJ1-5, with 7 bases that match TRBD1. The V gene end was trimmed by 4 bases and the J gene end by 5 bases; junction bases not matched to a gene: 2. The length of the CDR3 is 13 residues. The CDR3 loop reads CASSSRGDQPQHF. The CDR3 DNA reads TGTGCCAGCAGTTCCAGGGGGGATCAGCCCCAGCATTTT.

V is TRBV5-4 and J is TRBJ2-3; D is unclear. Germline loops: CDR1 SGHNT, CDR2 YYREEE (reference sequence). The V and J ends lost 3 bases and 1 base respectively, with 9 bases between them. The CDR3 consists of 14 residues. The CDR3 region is CASSSRGGTDTQYF. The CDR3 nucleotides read TGTGCCAGCAGCTCCCGTGGGGGCACAGATACGCAGTATTTT.